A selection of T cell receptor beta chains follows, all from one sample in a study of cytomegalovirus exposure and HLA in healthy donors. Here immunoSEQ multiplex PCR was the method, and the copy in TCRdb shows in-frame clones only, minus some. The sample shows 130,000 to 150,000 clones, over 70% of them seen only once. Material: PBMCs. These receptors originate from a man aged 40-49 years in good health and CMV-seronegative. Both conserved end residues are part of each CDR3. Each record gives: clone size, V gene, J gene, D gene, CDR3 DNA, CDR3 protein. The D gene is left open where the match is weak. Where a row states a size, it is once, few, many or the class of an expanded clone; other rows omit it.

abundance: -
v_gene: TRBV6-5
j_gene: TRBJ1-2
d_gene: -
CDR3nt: TGTGCCAGCAGTTTAAACAGGTTGCTAAACTATGGCTACACCTTC
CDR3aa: CASSLNRLLNYGYTF

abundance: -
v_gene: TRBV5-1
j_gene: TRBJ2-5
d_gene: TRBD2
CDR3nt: TGCGCCAGCAGCTTCCGGACTAGCGGAGAAGAGACCCAGTACTTC
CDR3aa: CASSFRTSGEETQYF

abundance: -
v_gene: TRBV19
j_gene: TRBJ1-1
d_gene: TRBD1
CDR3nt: TGTGCCAGTAGACATCAGGGGGGTACTGAAGCTTTCTTT
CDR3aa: CASRHQGGTEAFF

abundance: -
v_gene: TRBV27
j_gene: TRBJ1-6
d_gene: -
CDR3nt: TGTGCCAGCAGTTTACCGGGTGGAGGGTCACCCCTCCACTTT
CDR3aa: CASSLPGGGSPLHF

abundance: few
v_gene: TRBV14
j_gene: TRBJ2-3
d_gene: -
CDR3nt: TGTGCCAGCAGCCGAGAGTCTAGCACAGATACGCAGTATTTT
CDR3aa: CASSRESSTDTQYF

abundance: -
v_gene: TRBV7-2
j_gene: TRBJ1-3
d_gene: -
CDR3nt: TGTGCCAGCAGCCCAGGGATGAGACACTCTGGAAACACCATATATTTT
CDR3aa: CASSPGMRHSGNTIYF

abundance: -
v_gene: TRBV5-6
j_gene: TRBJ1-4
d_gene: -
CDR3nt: TGTGCCAGCAGACTCAGGGGAGCAACTAATGAAAAACTGTTTTTT
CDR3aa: CASRLRGATNEKLFF

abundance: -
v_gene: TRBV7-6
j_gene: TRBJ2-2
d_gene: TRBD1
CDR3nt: TGTGCCAGCAGCTTCGCAGGGGGCAGGGCCGGGGAGCTGTTTTTT
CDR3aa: CASSFAGGRAGELFF

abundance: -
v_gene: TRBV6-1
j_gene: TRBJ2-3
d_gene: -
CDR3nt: TGTGCCAGCAGTTACGCGGATACGCAGTATTTT
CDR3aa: CASSYADTQYF

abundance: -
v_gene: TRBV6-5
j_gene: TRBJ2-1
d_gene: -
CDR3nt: TGTGCCAGCAGTTACATCCAGGGGTCGTACAATGAGCAGTTCTTC
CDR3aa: CASSYIQGSYNEQFF

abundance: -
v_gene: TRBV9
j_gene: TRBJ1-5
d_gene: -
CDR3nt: TGTGCCAGCAGCGTAGGGGGGGGCAATCAGCCCCAGCATTTT
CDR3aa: CASSVGGGNQPQHF

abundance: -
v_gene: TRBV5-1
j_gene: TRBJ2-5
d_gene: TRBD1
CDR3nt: TGCGCCAGCAGCTCCGGGACAGGGGAGACCCAGTACTTC
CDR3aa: CASSSGTGETQYF

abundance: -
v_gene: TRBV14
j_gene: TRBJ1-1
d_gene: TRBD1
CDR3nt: TGTGCCAGCAGCCTAGGGACAGGGGGTCGCATGAACACTGAAGCTTTCTTT
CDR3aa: CASSLGTGGRMNTEAFF

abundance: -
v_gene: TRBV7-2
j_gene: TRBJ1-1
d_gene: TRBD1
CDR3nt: TGTGCCAGCAGCCCCCGACAGGGGAACACTGAAGCTTTCTTT
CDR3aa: CASSPRQGNTEAFF

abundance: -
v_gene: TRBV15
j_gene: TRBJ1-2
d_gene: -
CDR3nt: TGTGCCACCAGCAGAGGTCGGGGGGCGGGAGAAGGCTACACCTTC
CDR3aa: CATSRGRGAGEGYTF

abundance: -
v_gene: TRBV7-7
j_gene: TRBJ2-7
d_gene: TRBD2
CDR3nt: TGTGCCAGCAGCCCAGGGACTAGCGACTCCTACGAGCAGTACTTC
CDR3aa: CASSPGTSDSYEQYF

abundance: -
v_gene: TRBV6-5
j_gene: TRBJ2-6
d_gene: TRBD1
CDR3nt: TGTGCCAGCAGGGCAACAGGGGCTGGGGCCAACGTCCTGACTTTC
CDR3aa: CASRATGAGANVLTF

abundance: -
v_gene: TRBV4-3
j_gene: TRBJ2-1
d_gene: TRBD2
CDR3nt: TGCGCCAGCAGCCAAGCGTTATCCGGGGGGGCTTACAATGAGCAGTTCTTC
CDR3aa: CASSQALSGGAYNEQFF

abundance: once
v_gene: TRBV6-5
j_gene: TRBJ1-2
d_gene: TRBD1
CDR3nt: TGTGCCAGCAGACAAACAGGGGCTAACTATGGCTACACCTTC
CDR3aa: CASRQTGANYGYTF

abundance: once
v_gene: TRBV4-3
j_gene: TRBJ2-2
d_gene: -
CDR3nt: TGCGCCAGCAGCCCGTGGACAGTGAACACCGGGGAGCTGTTTTTT
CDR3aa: CASSPWTVNTGELFF

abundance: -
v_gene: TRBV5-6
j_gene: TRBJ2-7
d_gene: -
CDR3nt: TGTGCCAGCAGCCCTGACAGTGCATACGAGCAGTACTTC
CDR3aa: CASSPDSAYEQYF

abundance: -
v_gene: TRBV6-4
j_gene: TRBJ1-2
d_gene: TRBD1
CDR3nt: TGTGCCAGCAGTCCGGGACAGGGGACTTATGGCTACACCTTC
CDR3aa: CASSPGQGTYGYTF

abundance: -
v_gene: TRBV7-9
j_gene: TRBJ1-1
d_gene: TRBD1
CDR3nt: TGTGCCAGCAGCCCGACAGGGCTGGGCACTGAAGCTTTCTTT
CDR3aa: CASSPTGLGTEAFF

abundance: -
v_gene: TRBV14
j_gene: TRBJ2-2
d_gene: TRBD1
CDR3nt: TGTGCCAGCAGCCTGGGACAGGCCCGGGGCGGGGAGCTGTTTTTT
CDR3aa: CASSLGQARGGELFF

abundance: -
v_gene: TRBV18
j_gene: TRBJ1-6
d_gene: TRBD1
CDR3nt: TGTGCCAGCTCACGACAGGGGGCAGGATATAATTCACCCCTCCACTTT
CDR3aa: CASSRQGAGYNSPLHF

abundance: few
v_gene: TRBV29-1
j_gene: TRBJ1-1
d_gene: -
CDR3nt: TGCAGCGGCCATTCCGGACCCACGGGGGGTGAAGCTTTCTTT
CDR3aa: CSGHSGPTGGEAFF

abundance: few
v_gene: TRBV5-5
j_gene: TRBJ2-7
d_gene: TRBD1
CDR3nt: TGTGCCAGCAGCTTGACCACAGGGGTAGAGCAGTACTTC
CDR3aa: CASSLTTGVEQYF

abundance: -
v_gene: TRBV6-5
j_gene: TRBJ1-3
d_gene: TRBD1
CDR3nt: TGTGCCAGCAGACAGGGGGTACCCTCTGGAAACACCATATATTTT
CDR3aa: CASRQGVPSGNTIYF

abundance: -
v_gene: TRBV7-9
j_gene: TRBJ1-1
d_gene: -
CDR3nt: TGTGCCAGCAGCTTACTTTGGGGCGGCACTGAAGCTTTCTTT
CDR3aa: CASSLLWGGTEAFF

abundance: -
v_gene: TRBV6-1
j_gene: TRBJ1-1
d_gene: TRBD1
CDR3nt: TGTGCCAGCACACCCTCGGGACAGGGGGTGAAGGCTTTCTTT
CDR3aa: CASTPSGQGVKAFF

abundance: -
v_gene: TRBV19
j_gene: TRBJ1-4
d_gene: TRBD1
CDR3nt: TGTGCCAGTAGCCCAAGGACAGGGTACGAAAAACTGTTTTTT
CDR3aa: CASSPRTGYEKLFF

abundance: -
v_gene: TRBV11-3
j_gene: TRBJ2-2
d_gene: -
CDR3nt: TGTGCCAGCAGCTTAGCCCGGGTTCCCGGGGAGCTGTTTTTT
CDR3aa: CASSLARVPGELFF

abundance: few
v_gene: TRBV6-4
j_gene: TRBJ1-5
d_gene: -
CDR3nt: TGTGCCAGCACCTACGAGGGGGGGAGTAGGAGCAATCAGCCCCAGCATTTT
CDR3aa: CASTYEGGSRSNQPQHF

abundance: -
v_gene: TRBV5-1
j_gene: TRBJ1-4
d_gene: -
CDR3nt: TGCGCCAGCAGCTTAGGCAGGCCAACTAATGAAAAACTGTTTTTT
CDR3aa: CASSLGRPTNEKLFF

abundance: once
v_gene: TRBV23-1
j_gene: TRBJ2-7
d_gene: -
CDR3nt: TGCGCCAGCAGAGGAAACAGGGTCAGGGACTACGAGCAGTACTTC
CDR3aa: CASRGNRVRDYEQYF

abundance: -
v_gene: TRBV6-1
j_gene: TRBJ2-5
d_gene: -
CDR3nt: TGTGCCAGCAGTGAATTCGGGGGGCCGGCGGTAGGGTTCCAAGAGACCCAGTACTTC
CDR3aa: CASSEFGGPAVGFQETQYF

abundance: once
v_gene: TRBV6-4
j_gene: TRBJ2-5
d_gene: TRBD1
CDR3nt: TGTGCCAGCAGTCAAGACAGGGGCCAAGAGACCCAGTACTTC
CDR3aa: CASSQDRGQETQYF

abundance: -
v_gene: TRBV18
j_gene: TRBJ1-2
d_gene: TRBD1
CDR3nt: TGTGCCAGCTCACCACTCTCAGGGGACAGCTATGGCTACACCTTC
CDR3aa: CASSPLSGDSYGYTF

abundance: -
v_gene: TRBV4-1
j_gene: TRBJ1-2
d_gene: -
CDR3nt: TGCGCCAGCAGCCAAACTACAGGGTGGGGTGGCTACACCTTC
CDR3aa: CASSQTTGWGGYTF

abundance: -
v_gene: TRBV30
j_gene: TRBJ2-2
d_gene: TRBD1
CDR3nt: TGTGCCTGGAGTTCGCCTTCGGGGACAGTCAACACCGGGGAGCTGTTTTTT
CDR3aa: CAWSSPSGTVNTGELFF

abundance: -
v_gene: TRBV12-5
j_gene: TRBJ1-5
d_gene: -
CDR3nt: TGTGCTAGTGGTTTGGTAACTCCCACTGCCAATCAGCCCCAGCATTTT
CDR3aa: CASGLVTPTANQPQHF